These 13 T cell receptor beta chains were sequenced from one sample in a study of blood T cell repertoires in COVID-19. Only in-frame clones appear in the TCRdb table, and some are missing; sequencing was by immunoSEQ multiplex PCR. The repertoire consists of 150,000 to 200,000 clones, with 80% to 90% occurring once and the leading ten covering around 12%. Specimen: peripheral blood. All receptors come from a woman in her seventies with COVID-19, enrolled during active disease.

The rearrangement links TRBV4-2 to TRBJ1-2; TRBD1 might be the D (5 bases). Trimming left V 1 base short and J 1 base short, with 16 bases between. The CDR3 length is 17 residues. Germline values: CDR1 LGHNA, CDR2 YNFKEQ. CDR3 sequence reads: CASSQGSVGALNYGYTF. The CDR3 nucleotides read TGTGCCAGCAGCCAAGGGTCGGTAGGGGCCCTTAACTATGGCTACACCTTC.

The gene calls are TRBV12-3 or TRBV12-4 and TRBJ1-2, with D possibly being TRBD1 (5 bases). Trimming pared 2 bases from V and 8 bases from J, leaving 12 bases between. The length of the CDR3 is 13 residues. CDR3 residues: CASSLRRGRGYTF. The CDR3 coding sequence is TGTGCCAGCAGTTTAAGGAGGGGACGGGGCTACACCTTC.

The chain combines TRBV15 with TRBJ1-2; D might be TRBD1 (5 bases). CDR1 is LNHNV and CDR2 is YYDKDF in the germline V gene (reference sequence). There are 13 residues in the CDR3. V lost 3 bases and J 5 bases, leaving 10 bases between the germline ends. The CDR3 sequence is CATSRTERYGYTF. CDR3 DNA sequence: TGTGCCACCAGCAGGACAGAACGGTATGGCTACACCTTC.

This chain uses TRBV29-1 with TRBJ2-7; TRBD2 aligns across 10 bases. The CDR3 extends over 13 amino acids. CDR1 SQVTM and CDR2 ANQGSEA come from the germline V gene. V lost 5 bases and J lost 3; bases outside the gene matches: 4. CDR3 in DNA: TGCAGCGTTACGGGACTAGCGAGCTACGAGCAGTACTTC. It translates to CSVTGLASYEQYF.

The chain uses TRBV6-6 and TRBJ1-5; 11 bases fit TRBD1. The CDR3 consists of 17 residues. Trimming removed 5 bases from V and 6 bases from J; junction bases left unmatched: 12. Germline V lookup: CDR1 MNHNY, CDR2 SVGAGI (reference sequence). The CDR3: CASSPTGTGGAGQPQHF. In nucleotides, the CDR3 is TGTGCCAGCAGTCCTACCGGGACAGGGGGGGCCGGTCAGCCCCAGCATTTT.

The genes are TRBV5-4 and TRBJ2-5; D is ambiguous. The V gene lost 4 bases and the J gene lost 1 base, with 14 bases spanning the gap. The CDR3 is 15 residues long. The germline V gene encodes CDR1 SGHNT and CDR2 YYREEE (reference sequence). CDR3 sequence (DNA): TGTGCCAGCAGCCCAACCGGCGCGGTCCAAGAGACCCAGTACTTC. Amino acids: CASSPTGAVQETQYF.

The CDR3 region is CATSDAGLSTQYF. DNA for the CDR3: TGTGCCACCAGTGATGCCGGTCTCTCCACGCAGTATTTT. The chain uses TRBV24-1 and TRBJ2-3, with D unclear. Germline V CDR1 and CDR2: KGHDR, SFDVKD. Trimming stripped 3 bases from V and 9 bases from J, with 12 bases between. CDR3 size: 13 residues.

A single count supports this clone. This chain links TRBV19 with TRBJ2-7, with D perhaps matching TRBD2 (5 bases). Trimming removed 5 bases at V and 4 bases at J, with 6 bases between. CDR3 length: 11 amino acids. Per the germline V gene, CDR1 is LNHDA and CDR2 is SQIVND (reference sequence). The CDR3 loop reads CASSGRYEQYF. As DNA, the CDR3 is TGTGCCAGTAGTGGGAGATACGAGCAGTACTTC.

The rearrangement joins TRBV19 to TRBJ1-5, with unresolved D. V lost 6 bases and J lost 2, with 5 bases in between. CDR3 length: 12 amino acids. In germline, CDR1 is LNHDA, CDR2 SQIVND (reference sequence). As DNA, the CDR3 is TGTGCCAGTAGATTAGGCAATCAGCCCCAGCATTTT. Translated, it gives CASRLGNQPQHF.

This clone has just a few counts. This rearrangement joins TRBV7-9 to TRBJ1-2, with TRBD1 matching over 8 bases. Trimming at V came to 1 base and at J to 4 bases, leaving 8 bases not matched to a gene. The CDR3 spans 16 residues. Germline CDR1 reads SEHNR; CDR2 reads FQNEAQ (reference sequence). DNA of the CDR3: TGTGCCAGCAGCTTAGGAGTCGGACAGGGACTCTATGGCTACACCTTC. Translated: CASSLGVGQGLYGYTF.

The CDR3 spells CSASPGGAGTEAFF. The CDR3 DNA follows: TGCAGTGCTAGTCCAGGGGGCGCGGGTACTGAAGCTTTCTTT. V and J are TRBV20-1 and TRBJ1-1, with 8 bases lining up with TRBD1. J gave up 5 bases and V 3 bases, and 8 bases lay outside the gene matches. Germline assignment: CDR1 DFQATT and CDR2 SNEGSKA (reference sequence). CDR3 length: 14 residues.

This clone was observed a single time. The chain is built from TRBV10-3 and TRBJ2-7; the match to TRBD1 covers 7 bases. The V segment lost 7 bases and the J segment 7 bases; nucleotides outside the gene matches: 7. Germline assignment: CDR1 ENHRY and CDR2 SYGVKD. This CDR3 comprises 12 residues. The CDR3 sequence: CAIMDRSGEQYF. The CDR3 nucleotides read TGTGCCATCATGGACAGGTCGGGGGAGCAGTACTTC.

The chain combines TRBV19 with TRBJ2-1; possibly TRBD1 for D (5 bases). CDR1 is LNHDA, CDR2 SQIVND, per germline (reference sequence). Trimming removed 2 bases from V and 0 bases from J, with 8 bases in between. This CDR3 comprises 15 residues. Written as DNA, the CDR3 is TGTGCCAGTAGTATATCCCAGGGCTCCTACAATGAGCAGTTCTTC. Its protein is CASSISQGSYNEQFF.